These T cell receptor beta chains were read from a single sample in a study of vaccination effects on CD4 cells after COVID-19. Clones were read by immunoSEQ multiplex PCR, and TCRdb kept only the in-frame ones, dropping some. This repertoire shows some 66,000 clones, roughly 80% found once; its top ten account for more than 2%. For these TCRs, the target antigens are not known. Material: CD4+ T cells from PBMCs cultured without peptide, obtained after COVID-19 vaccination. Receptor source: a human donor who received a COVID-19 vaccine. Both conserved end residues are part of each CDR3. Each record gives: clone size, D gene, J gene, V gene, CDR3 protein, CDR3 DNA. A D gene is named only where the DNA matches it firmly. Clone size is stated in some rows and not others, as once, few, many or a class when expanded.

size: few; D: -; J: TRBJ2-2; V: TRBV4-1; CDR3: CASSQRTGWTGELFF; DNA: TGCGCCAGCAGCCAACGAACAGGGTGGACCGGGGAGCTGTTTTTT
size: -; D: TRBD1; J: TRBJ1-2; V: TRBV30; CDR3: CAWTGGAGGYGYTF; DNA: TGTGCCTGGACAGGGGGCGCGGGGGGCTATGGCTACACCTTC
size: -; D: -; J: TRBJ1-1; V: TRBV12-5; CDR3: CASGYKNTEAFF; DNA: TGTGCTAGTGGTTATAAGAACACTGAAGCTTTTTTT
size: once; D: -; J: TRBJ2-2; V: TRBV18; CDR3: CASLRSGGPPGELFF; DNA: TGTGCCAGCCTACGATCTGGGGGGCCTCCCGGGGAGCTGTTTTTT
size: -; D: -; J: TRBJ1-1; V: TRBV19; CDR3: CASSVHNRAPNTEAFF; DNA: TGTGCCAGTAGTGTACATAATAGGGCTCCAAACACTGAAGCTTTCTTT
size: -; D: -; J: TRBJ2-5; V: TRBV2; CDR3: CASSEQALAGETQYF; DNA: TGTGCCAGCAGTGAACAGGCTCTAGCAGGGGAGACCCAGTACTTC
size: -; D: TRBD2; J: TRBJ2-1; V: TRBV28; CDR3: CASTVGRGGLDEQFF; DNA: TGTGCCAGCACCGTCGGGCGGGGGGGACTTGATGAGCAGTTCTTC
size: -; D: -; J: TRBJ1-3; V: TRBV2; CDR3: CASKQGWSSGNTIYF; DNA: TGTGCCAGCAAACAGGGTTGGAGCTCTGGAAACACCATATATTTT
size: -; D: TRBD1; J: TRBJ1-2; V: TRBV30; CDR3: CAWSRDSHNYGYTF; DNA: TGTGCCTGGAGTCGGGACAGCCATAACTATGGCTACACCTTC
size: few; D: -; J: TRBJ1-2; V: TRBV9; CDR3: CASSRDVDVYGYTF; DNA: TGTGCCAGCAGCCGCGACGTGGACGTCTATGGCTACACCTTC
size: -; D: TRBD2; J: TRBJ2-1; V: TRBV6-6; CDR3: CASSTGLASSYNEQFF; DNA: TGTGCCAGCAGTACAGGACTAGCCTCCTCCTACAATGAGCAGTTCTTC
size: -; D: -; J: TRBJ1-2; V: TRBV10-3; CDR3: CAISDGSGKGFDGYTF; DNA: TGTGCCATCAGTGACGGTAGCGGGAAAGGGTTTGATGGCTACACCTTC
size: -; D: -; J: TRBJ1-2; V: TRBV15; CDR3: CATSWRNYGYTF; DNA: TGTGCCACCAGCTGGCGAAACTATGGCTACACCTTC
size: -; D: -; J: TRBJ1-1; V: TRBV5-1; CDR3: CASSLDGRANTEAFF; DNA: TGCGCCAGCAGCTTGGACGGCAGGGCGAACACTGAAGCTTTCTTT
size: -; D: -; J: TRBJ2-5; V: TRBV7-9; CDR3: CASSLAGDWETQYF; DNA: TGTGCCAGCAGCTTAGCGGGGGATTGGGAGACCCAGTACTTC
size: -; D: TRBD1; J: TRBJ2-5; V: TRBV29-1; CDR3: CSVAQGAKTQYF; DNA: TGCAGCGTTGCTCAGGGGGCCAAGACCCAGTACTTC
size: -; D: -; J: TRBJ1-1; V: TRBV6-5; CDR3: CASTRGGVVTEAFF; DNA: TGTGCCAGCACCCGAGGGGGGGTGGTCACTGAAGCTTTCTTT
size: -; D: TRBD1; J: TRBJ2-2; V: TRBV28; CDR3: CASSPRQGATFFSKLFF; DNA: TGTGCCAGCAGTCCCCGACAGGGGGCGACGTTTTTTTCAAAGCTGTTTTTT
size: -; D: TRBD1; J: TRBJ2-3; V: TRBV4-3; CDR3: CASSQGTGSTDTQYF; DNA: TGCGCCAGCAGCCAAGGGACAGGGAGCACAGATACGCAGTATTTT
size: -; D: -; J: TRBJ1-4; V: TRBV5-8; CDR3: CASSLSGAVSEKLFF; DNA: TGTGCCAGCAGCTTGTCGGGCGCCGTAAGCGAAAAACTGTTTTTT
size: -; D: -; J: TRBJ2-1; V: TRBV29-1; CDR3: CSVEDPWGGAVNEQFF; DNA: TGCAGCGTTGAAGACCCCTGGGGGGGGGCCGTAAATGAGCAGTTCTTC
size: -; D: -; J: TRBJ1-4; V: TRBV5-4; CDR3: CASSQASPGTNEKLFF; DNA: TGTGCCAGCAGCCAAGCCTCCCCGGGAACTAATGAAAAACTGTTTTTT
size: -; D: -; J: TRBJ2-3; V: TRBV7-6; CDR3: CASSLVPGGTDTQYF; DNA: TGTGCCAGCAGCTTAGTACCCGGGGGCACAGATACGCAGTATTTT
size: -; D: TRBD1; J: TRBJ1-5; V: TRBV3-1/TRBV3-2; CDR3: CASSRNRGLGQPQHF; DNA: TGTGCCAGCAGCCGAAACAGGGGGCTTGGACAGCCCCAGCATTTT
size: -; D: TRBD2; J: TRBJ2-5; V: TRBV7-2; CDR3: CASSRNPVAGGLETQYF; DNA: TGTGCCAGCAGCCGTAACCCCGTAGCGGGGGGGTTGGAGACCCAGTACTTC
size: -; D: -; J: TRBJ2-5; V: TRBV5-1; CDR3: CASSLVPAKETQYF; DNA: TGCGCCAGCAGCTTGGTACCAGCGAAAGAGACCCAGTACTTC
size: few; D: TRBD1; J: TRBJ1-4; V: TRBV4-1; CDR3: CASSHLPGQGPVGLFF; DNA: TGCGCCAGCAGCCACCTTCCGGGACAGGGTCCGGTCGGACTGTTTTTT
size: -; D: -; J: TRBJ1-3; V: TRBV5-1; CDR3: CASSLGYLPDAGNTIYF; DNA: TGCGCCAGCAGCTTGGGCTATTTACCGGACGCGGGAAACACCATATATTTT
size: -; D: TRBD1; J: TRBJ1-1; V: TRBV5-1; CDR3: CASSQGVGGTEAFF; DNA: TGCGCCAGTTCACAGGGGGTTGGGGGCACTGAAGCTTTCTTT
size: -; D: TRBD2; J: TRBJ2-4; V: TRBV10-3; CDR3: CAISAHGGEGDIQYF; DNA: TGTGCCATCAGTGCCCACGGGGGGGAGGGGGACATTCAGTACTTC
size: -; D: -; J: TRBJ1-2; V: TRBV2; CDR3: CASSVGTGVGGYTF; DNA: TGTGCCAGCAGTGTCGGGACGGGGGTAGGTGGCTACACCTTC
size: -; D: -; J: TRBJ1-4; V: TRBV3-1/TRBV3-2; CDR3: CASSPVTGGEKLFF; DNA: TGTGCCAGCAGCCCCGTGACAGGAGGCGAGAAACTGTTTTTT
size: -; D: -; J: TRBJ2-3; V: TRBV6-2/TRBV6-3; CDR3: CASSYSMGATDTQYF; DNA: TGTGCCAGCAGTTACTCGATGGGGGCTACAGATACGCAGTATTTT